This T cell receptor beta chain was profiled in a study of blood T cell repertoires in COVID-19. Background on the study: T cells, B-cell-depleted T cells, or PBMCs provided the cDNA or gDNA that served as material.

The germline V gene has CDR1 MDHEN and CDR2 SYDVKM. The V end lost 7 bases, the J end lost 1 base, and 12 bases lay between the germline ends. The CDR3 is 14 residues long. Original methodology: For nucleated cells, counts were estimated from reference gene primer amplification. Only in-frame clones appear in the TCRdb table, and some are missing; sequencing was by immunoSEQ multiplex PCR. V, J and clone size are taken as reported in that table, and D and trimming were inferred from the DNA itself. The data hold roughly 240,000 clones, with approximately 86% observed a single time. The receptor's source is an older woman who had recovered from COVID-19. Sequenced input: peripheral blood. The chain links TRBV28 to TRBJ2-3, with D possibly TRBD2 on 6 matching bases. Written as DNA, the CDR3 is TGTGCCAGCAATGGAGGGTCGGGCACAGATACGCAGTATTTT. This encodes CASNGGSGTDTQYF.